These T cell receptor beta chains were read from a single sample in a study of T cells in Graves' hyperthyroidism and ophthalmopathy. TCRdb reprocessed the multiplex PCR reads via MiXCR and lists one record per CDR3 protein. The table records roughly 420,000 distinct CDR3 sequences, roughly 13% of them present only once. The sequenced material came from blood. Source of these receptors: a woman younger than 35 with Graves' hyperthyroidism. CDR3s leave out the opening cysteine and the closing phenylalanine or tryptophan.

TRBJ2-7	TRBV3-1	ASSQTESSYEQY
TRBJ2-7	TRBV7-6	ASSHREGEQY
TRBJ2-4	TRBV14	ASSSGGKNIQY
TRBJ2-7	TRBV20-1	SVRADYEQY
TRBJ1-2	TRBV2	ASSERAGGVYGYT
TRBJ2-4	TRBV18	ASSLGTGRYIQY
TRBJ2-7	TRBV27	ASSLSGGSYYEQY
TRBJ2-1	TRBV28	ASCSSGEGYNEQF
TRBJ2-1	TRBV5-8	ASSSGEGAYNEQF
TRBJ2-2	TRBV18	ASPQTTGETGELF
TRBJ1-5	TRBV6-4	ASSESPGGNQPQH
TRBJ1-4	TRBV3-1	ASSQEGAPGKLF
TRBJ2-7	TRBV11-2	ASSLVSGHEGGYEQY
TRBJ2-1	TRBV12-3/TRBV12-4	ASSLRLAENSYNEQF
TRBJ2-7	TRBV7-8	ASSYTLGLYEQY
TRBJ2-7	TRBV12-3/TRBV12-4	ASSLNVRSYEQC
TRBJ1-2	TRBV6-2/TRBV6-3	ASTDRRYGYT
TRBJ2-2	TRBV20-1	SARGTGRVTGELF
TRBJ2-2	TRBV7-3	ASSPMSNTGELF
TRBJ2-3	TRBV20-1	SAREGLAGGSDTQY
TRBJ2-4	TRBV28	ARSPGTTIAKNIQY
TRBJ2-4	TRBV28	ASTTSGLAKNIQY
TRBJ1-1	TRBV7-7	ASSPLKGLKDTEAF